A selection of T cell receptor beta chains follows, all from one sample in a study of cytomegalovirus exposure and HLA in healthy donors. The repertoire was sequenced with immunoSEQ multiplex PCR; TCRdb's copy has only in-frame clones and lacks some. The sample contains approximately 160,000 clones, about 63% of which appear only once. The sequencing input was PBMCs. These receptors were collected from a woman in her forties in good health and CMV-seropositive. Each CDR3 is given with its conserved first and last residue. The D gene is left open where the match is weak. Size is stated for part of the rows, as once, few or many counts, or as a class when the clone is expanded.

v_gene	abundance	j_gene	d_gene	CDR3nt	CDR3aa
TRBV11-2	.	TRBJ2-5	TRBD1	TGTGCCAGCAGCTTAGGGAGGGACAGGGGGTGGGGAGGGACCCAGTACTTC	CASSLGRDRGWGGTQYF
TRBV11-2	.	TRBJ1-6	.	TGTGCCAGCAGCTTAGATCACGGTGCCGATTCACCCCTCCACTTT	CASSLDHGADSPLHF
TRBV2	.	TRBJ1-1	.	TGTGCCAGCAGAGGGACTGCTAACACTGAAGCTTTCTTT	CASRGTANTEAFF
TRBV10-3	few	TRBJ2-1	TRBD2	TGTGCCATCGGGGACGGGAGGGCCCCAGGTGAGCAGTTCTTC	CAIGDGRAPGEQFF
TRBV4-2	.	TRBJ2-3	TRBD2	TGTGCCAGCAGCCAGAAGACTAGCGGGGGTAGCACAGATACGCAGTATTTT	CASSQKTSGGSTDTQYF
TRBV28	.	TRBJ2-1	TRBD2	TGTGCCAGCAGATCACTAGCGGATCCCTTGGGGTTCTTC	CASRSLADPLGFF
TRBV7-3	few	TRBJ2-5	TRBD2	TGTGCCAGCAGCCCCCGCGCCGGACTAGCGGTACAAGAGACCCAGTACTTC	CASSPRAGLAVQETQYF
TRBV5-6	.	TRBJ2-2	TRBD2	TGTGCCAGCAGCTTGTGGACTAGCCCCCCCGGGGAGCTGTTTTTT	CASSLWTSPPGELFF
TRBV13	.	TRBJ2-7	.	TGTGCCAGCAGCTTCCCCGCGACAGCCTATCCCTCTCCCTACTCGAAACAGTACTTC	CASSFPATAYPSPYSKQYF
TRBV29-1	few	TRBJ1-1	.	TGCAGCGTTGAAGTATTGGCCACCGCTTTCTTT	CSVEVLATAFF
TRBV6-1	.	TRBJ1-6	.	TGTGCCAGCAGTGTGTCGGGGGTGTATAATTCACCCCTCCACTTT	CASSVSGVYNSPLHF
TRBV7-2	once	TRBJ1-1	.	TGTGCCAGCAGCGGACAGTTCCTCTACGCTTTCTTT	CASSGQFLYAFF
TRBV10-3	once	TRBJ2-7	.	TGTGCCATCAGTGAACCGGGATCGCCCTACGAGCAGTACTTC	CAISEPGSPYEQYF
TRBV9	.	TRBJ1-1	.	TGTGCCAGCAGCGTAGCTACCGGAGCAGGGTGGAACACTGAAGCTTTCTTT	CASSVATGAGWNTEAFF
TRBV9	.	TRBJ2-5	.	TGTGCCAGCAGCGTAGCTCAGACAGGCCAAGAGACCCAGTACTTC	CASSVAQTGQETQYF
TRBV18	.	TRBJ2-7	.	TGTGCCAGCTCCCTCACGGAGTTCTACGAGCAGTACTTC	CASSLTEFYEQYF
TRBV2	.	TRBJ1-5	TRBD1	TGTGCCAGCACTGAGGGGGCGCGGGATCAGCCCCAGCATTTT	CASTEGARDQPQHF
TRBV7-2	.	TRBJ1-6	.	TGTGCCAGCAGCCCCCTCCAAGGGAGTAATTCACCCCTCCACTTT	CASSPLQGSNSPLHF